This T cell receptor beta chain was profiled in a study of CD8 T cells in Susac syndrome. Background on the study: At blood draw, Susac syndrome patients were therapy-naive, on corticosteroids, or on intravenous immunoglobulin alone.

This clonotype was detected only once. RNA, at about 0.45 to 1 ug, was reverse transcribed with random hexamers. TCRdb independently ran MiXCR on the immunoSEQ multiplex PCR reads; one entry per CDR3 protein. The sample shows 150,000 to 200,000 distinct CDR3 sequences, 90% to 95% of them seen only once. Germline V lookup: CDR1 LGHNA, CDR2 YSLEER. The CDR3 contains 14 residues. With 0 bases removed from V and 1 base from J, the gap between germline ends came to 6 bases. The V call is TRBV4-3, the J call TRBJ1-2; D unresolved. The clonotype originates from a human donor with Susac syndrome. The source material was CD4+ T cells from PBMCs. The CDR3 nucleotides are TGCGCCAGCAGCCAAGATTCACTTAACTATGGCTACACCTTC. Translating gives CASSQDSLNYGYTF.